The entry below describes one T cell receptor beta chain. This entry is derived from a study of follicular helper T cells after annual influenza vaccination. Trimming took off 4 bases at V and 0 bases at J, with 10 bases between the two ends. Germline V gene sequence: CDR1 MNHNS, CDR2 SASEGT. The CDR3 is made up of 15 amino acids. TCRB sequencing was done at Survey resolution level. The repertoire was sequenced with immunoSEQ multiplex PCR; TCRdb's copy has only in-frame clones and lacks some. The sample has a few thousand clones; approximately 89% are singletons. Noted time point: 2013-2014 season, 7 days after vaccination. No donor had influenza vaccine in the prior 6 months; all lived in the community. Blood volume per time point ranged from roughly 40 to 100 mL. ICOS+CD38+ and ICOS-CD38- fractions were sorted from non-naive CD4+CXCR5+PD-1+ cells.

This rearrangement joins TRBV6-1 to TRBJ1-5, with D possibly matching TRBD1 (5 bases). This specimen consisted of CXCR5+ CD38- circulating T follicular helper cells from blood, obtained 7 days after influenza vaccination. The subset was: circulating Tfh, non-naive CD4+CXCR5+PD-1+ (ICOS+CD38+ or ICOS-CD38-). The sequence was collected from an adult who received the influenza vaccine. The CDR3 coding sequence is TGTGCCAGCAGTGTTCAGGACAATAGCAATCAGCCCCAGCATTTT. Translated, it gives CASSVQDNSNQPQHF.